This T cell receptor (beta chain) emerged from a study of blood T cell repertoires in COVID-19. Study summary: Italy, Spain and the United States were the sources of the convalescent and acute COVID-19 samples. T cells, B-cell-depleted T cells, or PBMCs supplied cDNA or gDNA.

The authors' processing: Nucleated cell counts were estimated from reference gene primer amplification. Profiling relied on immunoSEQ multiplex PCR, and the TCRdb table lists in-frame clones only, not all of them. The V and J calls and the clone size are those of that table, but D and trimming were determined from the DNA. This sample has roughly 38,000 clones, with approximately 81% found just once. The CDR3 has 18 residues. V lost 0 bases, J lost 10 bases, and 19 bases stayed unmatched. The chain is built from TRBV23-1 and TRBJ1-1, with 8 bases matching TRBD1. TRBV23-1 is marked as an open reading frame, function uncertain. This clonotype was obtained from a man in his 60s in a cohort sampled during active COVID-19. The sample consisted of peripheral blood. CDR3 bases: TGCGCCAGCAGTCAATCGGGAGGACAGGGAAAGGGCCACGTCAGAGCTTTCTTT. Translation gives CASSQSGGQGKGHVRAFF.